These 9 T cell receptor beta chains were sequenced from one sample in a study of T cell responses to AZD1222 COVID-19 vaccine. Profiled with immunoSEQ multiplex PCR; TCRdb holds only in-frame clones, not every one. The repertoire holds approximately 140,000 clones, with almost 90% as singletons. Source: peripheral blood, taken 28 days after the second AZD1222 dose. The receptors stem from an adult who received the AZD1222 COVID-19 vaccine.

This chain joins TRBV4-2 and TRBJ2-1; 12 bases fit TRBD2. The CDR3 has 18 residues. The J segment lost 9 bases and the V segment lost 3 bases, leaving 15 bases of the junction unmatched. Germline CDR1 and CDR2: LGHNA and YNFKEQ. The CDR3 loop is CASSQDFSTTSGSLEQFF. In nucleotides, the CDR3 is TGTGCCAGCAGCCAGGACTTTTCTACGACTAGCGGGAGTCTTGAGCAGTTCTTC.

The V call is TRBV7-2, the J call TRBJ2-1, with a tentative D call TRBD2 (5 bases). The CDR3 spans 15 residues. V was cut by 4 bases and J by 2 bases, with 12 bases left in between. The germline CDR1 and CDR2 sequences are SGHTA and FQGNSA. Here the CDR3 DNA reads TGTGCCAGCAGCTCTTGGAGGCGCACCTACAATGAGCAGTTCTTC. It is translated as CASSSWRRTYNEQFF.

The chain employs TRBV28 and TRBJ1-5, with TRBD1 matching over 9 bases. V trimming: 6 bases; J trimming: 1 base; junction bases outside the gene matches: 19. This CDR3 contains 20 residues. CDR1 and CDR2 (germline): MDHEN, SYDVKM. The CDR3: CASRNSPGTGSLRSNQPQHF. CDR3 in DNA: TGTGCCAGCAGAAACTCTCCCGGGACAGGGTCTCTTCGGAGCAATCAGCCCCAGCATTTT.

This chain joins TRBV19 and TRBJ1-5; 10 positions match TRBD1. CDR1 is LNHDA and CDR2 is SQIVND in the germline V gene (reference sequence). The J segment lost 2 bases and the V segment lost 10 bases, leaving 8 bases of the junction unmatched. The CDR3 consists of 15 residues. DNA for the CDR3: TGTGCCACCTTTGACGGGACAGGGGGCAATCAGCCCCAGCATTTT. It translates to CATFDGTGGNQPQHF.

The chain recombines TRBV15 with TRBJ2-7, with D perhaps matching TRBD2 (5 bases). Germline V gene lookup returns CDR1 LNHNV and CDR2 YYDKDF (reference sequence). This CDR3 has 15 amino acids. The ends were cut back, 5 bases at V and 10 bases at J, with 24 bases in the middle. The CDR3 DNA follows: TGTGCCACCAGCGCCCGGGATCTCCCTCGTTATGAACAGTACGTC. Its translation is CATSARDLPRYEQYV.

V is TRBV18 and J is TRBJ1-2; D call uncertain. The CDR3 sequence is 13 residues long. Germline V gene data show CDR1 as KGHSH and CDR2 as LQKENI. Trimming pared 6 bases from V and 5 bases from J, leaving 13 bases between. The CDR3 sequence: CASSLLGMYGYTF. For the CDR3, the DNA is TGTGCCAGCTCCCTTTTAGGGATGTATGGCTACACCTTC.

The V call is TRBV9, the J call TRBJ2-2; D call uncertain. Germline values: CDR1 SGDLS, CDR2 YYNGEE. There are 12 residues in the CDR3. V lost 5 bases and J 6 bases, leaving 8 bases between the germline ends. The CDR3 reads CASRMSAGELFF. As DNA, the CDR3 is TGTGCCAGCAGGATGAGTGCCGGGGAGCTGTTTTTT.

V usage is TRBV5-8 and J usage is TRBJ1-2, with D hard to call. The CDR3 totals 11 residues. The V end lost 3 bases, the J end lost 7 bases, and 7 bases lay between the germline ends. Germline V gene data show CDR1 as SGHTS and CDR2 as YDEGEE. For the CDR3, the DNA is TGTGCCAGCAGCTACGTTGGTGGCTACACCTTC. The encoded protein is CASSYVGGYTF.

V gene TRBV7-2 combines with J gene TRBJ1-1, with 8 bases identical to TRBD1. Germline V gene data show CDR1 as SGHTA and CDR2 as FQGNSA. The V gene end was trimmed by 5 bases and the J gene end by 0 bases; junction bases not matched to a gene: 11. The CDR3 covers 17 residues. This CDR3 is CASSPGQGTLMNTEAFF. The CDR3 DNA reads TGTGCCAGCAGCCCTGGACAGGGAACGCTCATGAACACTGAAGCTTTCTTT.